Listed here are 25 T cell receptor beta chains from one sample, sequenced in a study of metastatic and nonmetastatic thyroid tumors. The entire patient cohort was treatment-naive prior to thyroid surgery. With MiXCR, TCRdb reprocessed the PCR reads. The data show around 18,000 clones, around 33% seen once. Sequencing was carried out using tumor tissue. The receptors were sampled from a male donor with papillary thyroid cancer or a benign thyroid nodule (not recorded which). Some clones in this sample may be carry-over from other donors' samples.

This clone is medium-sized within its sample. CDR3 residues: CSAEAHDEQYF. The CDR3 coding sequence is TGCAGTGCTGAGGCTCACGACGAGCAGTACTTC. The chain links TRBV20-1 to TRBJ2-7; D is undetermined. Trimming cost V 5 bases and J 5 bases, with 10 bases left between them. CDR1 and CDR2 from the germline V gene are DFQATT and SNEGSKA (reference sequence). This CDR3 comprises 11 residues.

This clone was counted at least ten times. The chain combines TRBV2 with TRBJ2-7; D gene ambiguous. The germline CDR1 and CDR2 sequences are SNHLY and FYNNEI. The length of the CDR3 is 14 residues. Trimming took off 4 bases at V and 6 bases at J, with 16 bases between the two ends. The chain's CDR3 is CASSGWAQHPEQYF. The CDR3 region has the DNA TGTGCCAGCAGTGGATGGGCCCAACATCCCGAGCAGTACTTC.

This clone was found many times. J is TRBJ2-7 and V is TRBV14, with D uncertain. The CDR3 contains 19 residues. The ends were cut back, 3 bases at V and 0 bases at J, with 24 bases in the middle. CDR1 SGHDN and CDR2 FVKESK come from the germline V gene. CDR3 coding DNA: TGTGCCAGCAGCCACCTAAAACAAGGCACGGCAGGTGACTCCTACGAGCAGTACTTC. It encodes CASSHLKQGTAGDSYEQYF.

The genes are TRBV6-1 and TRBJ2-7, with 11 bases lining up with TRBD2. The CDR3 length is 13 residues. Germline CDR1 reads MNHNS; CDR2 reads SASEGT. J was trimmed by 3 bases and V by 8 bases; bases with no gene match: 3. The CDR3 DNA reads as TGTGCCAGCCTAGCGGGAGGTGGCTACGAGCAGTACTTC. Translation gives CASLAGGGYEQYF.

A few counts support this clone. V usage is TRBV20-1 and J usage is TRBJ1-6; possible D gene TRBD1, 5 bases. The V gene lost 0 bases and the J gene lost 9 bases, with 15 bases spanning the gap. The CDR3 sequence is 15 residues long. Germline V gene sequence: CDR1 DFQATT, CDR2 SNEGSKA (reference sequence). CDR3 coding DNA: TGCAGTGCTAGAGATAGGGGCAGGGATTCTTCACCCCTCCACTTT. It encodes CSARDRGRDSSPLHF.

This clone is termed medium-sized. Other DNA sequences in this sample translate to the same CDR3. The genes are TRBV12-3 or TRBV12-4 and TRBJ2-2; 8 nucleotides align to TRBD2. This CDR3 spans 15 amino acids. The J segment lost 7 bases and the V segment lost 6 bases, leaving 10 bases of the junction unmatched. The CDR3 DNA is TGTGCCAGCAGCTCCGGGACTAGTATTATCGGGGAGCTGTTTTTT. It codes for CASSSGTSIIGELFF.

The chain couples TRBV20-1 to TRBJ2-7; perhaps TRBD1 as D (5 bases). Germline V gene sequence: CDR1 DFQATT, CDR2 SNEGSKA (reference sequence). The CDR3 covers 14 residues. V shed 5 bases and J shed 2 bases, with 16 bases lying between them. CDR3 in amino acids: CSAPGHRAPYEQYF. Here the CDR3 DNA reads TGCAGTGCTCCAGGACACCGCGCCCCCTACGAGCAGTACTTC.

The rearrangement uses TRBV2 and TRBJ2-1; D might be TRBD1 or TRBD2, each matching 6 bases. Germline V CDR1 and CDR2: SNHLY, FYNNEI. This CDR3 comprises 14 residues. The ends were cut back, 9 bases at V and 0 bases at J, with 12 bases in the middle. CDR3 sequence: CASNGGLSYNEQFF. The CDR3 DNA follows: TGTGCCAGTAACGGGGGCCTCTCCTACAATGAGCAGTTCTTC.

This clone has only a few counts. The chain couples TRBV12-3 or TRBV12-4 to TRBJ2-7; D not certain. V dropped 2 bases and J dropped 5 bases, with 13 bases sitting between them. The CDR3 sequence is 14 residues long. In DNA, the CDR3 is TGTGCCAGCAGTTTAATTCCGGATAGGGACGAGCAGTACTTC. This codes for CASSLIPDRDEQYF.

In this sample, this clone turned up many times. V usage is TRBV2 and J usage is TRBJ2-5; D not resolved. CDR1 is SNHLY and CDR2 is FYNNEI in the germline V gene. V lost 4 bases and J lost 2, with 11 bases in between. The CDR3 runs 14 residues. The CDR3 protein is CASSGGSWQETQYF. As DNA, the CDR3 is TGTGCCAGCAGTGGTGGTTCATGGCAAGAGACCCAGTACTTC. The full variable domain, completed using reference TRBV2 and TRBJ2-5, is EPEVTQTPSHQVTQMGQEVILRCVPISNHLYFYWYRQILGQKVEFLVSFYNNEISEKSEIFDDQFSVERPDGSNFTLKIRSTKLEDSAMYFCASSGGSWQETQYFGPGTRLLVL.

The V gene is TRBV5-6, the J gene TRBJ2-4; the D gene is possibly TRBD1 (5 bases). The germline V gene encodes CDR1 SGHDT and CDR2 YYEEEE. The CDR3 sequence is 16 residues long. V dropped 1 base and J dropped 6 bases, with 17 bases sitting between them. Here the CDR3 DNA reads TGTGCCAGCAGCTTGATCCTGGACATGACCACAAACATTCAGTACTTC. This encodes CASSLILDMTTNIQYF.

J is TRBJ2-2 and V is TRBV20-1, with a possible D match to TRBD1 (5 bases). The CDR3 loop spans 14 amino acids. The V end lost 6 bases, the J end lost 4 bases, and 15 bases lay between the germline ends. The V gene's germline CDR1 is DFQATT and CDR2 SNEGSKA (reference sequence). The CDR3 reads CSAKGRAGTGELFF. Here the CDR3 DNA reads TGCAGTGCCAAAGGCAGGGCCGGCACCGGGGAGCTGTTTTTT.

The V and J genes are TRBV20-1 and TRBJ2-7, with D unresolved. Between the trimmed V and J ends, which lost 0 bases and 3 bases, there was a span of 6 bases. This CDR3 has 12 residues. Germline V gives CDR1 DFQATT, CDR2 SNEGSKA (reference sequence). The CDR3 sequence is CSARDNIYEQYF. The CDR3 coding sequence is TGCAGTGCTAGAGATAATATCTACGAGCAGTACTTC.

This chain joins TRBV28 and TRBJ1-1; TRBD1 is a possible D gene (6 bases). This CDR3 has 17 amino acids. The V gene lost 5 bases and the J gene lost 6 bases, with 25 bases spanning the gap. CDR1 is MDHEN and CDR2 is SYDVKM in the germline V gene. The CDR3 DNA is TGTGCCAGCAGTCCCGGTGGGTCAGGGGTTGGAGTGGCTGAAGCTTTCTTT. This encodes CASSPGGSGVGVAEAFF.

The chain combines TRBV5-1 with TRBJ2-1; 7 bases line up with TRBD2. CDR1 and CDR2 (germline): SGHRS, YFSETQ. CDR3 length: 13 residues. V shed 7 bases and J 1 base; nucleotides not matched to a gene: 2. The CDR3 nucleotides read TGCGCCAGCTTGGGAGGGTCCTACAATGAGCAGTTCTTC. Its translation is CASLGGSYNEQFF.

Many counts were recorded for this clone. This chain uses TRBV28 with TRBJ2-1, with TRBD2 as a possible D gene (6 bases). Trimming pared 8 bases from V and 0 bases from J, leaving 11 bases between. In germline, CDR1 is MDHEN, CDR2 SYDVKM. The CDR3 contains 14 residues. This CDR3 is CASSGTSSYNEQFF. The CDR3 region has the DNA TGTGCCAGCTCCGGGACTTCCTCCTACAATGAGCAGTTCTTC.

This clone was counted at least ten times. This sequence joins TRBV12-3 or TRBV12-4 and TRBJ2-2, with 9 bases identical to TRBD1. The junction had 5 bases not matched to a gene; V was cut back by 5 bases and J by 7 bases. The CDR3 runs to 14 residues. The CDR3 sequence is CASSVQGAHGELFF. The CDR3, as DNA: TGTGCCAGCAGTGTACAGGGGGCGCACGGGGAGCTGTTTTTT.

The chain uses TRBV10-3 and TRBJ2-7; D might be TRBD1 (6 bases). V was clipped by 6 bases and J by 3 bases, with 12 bases between them. CDR1 and CDR2 from the germline V gene are ENHRY and SYGVKD. The CDR3 sequence is 13 residues long. The CDR3 region has the DNA TGTGCCATCAGCGACAGGAGTGACTACGAGCAGTACTTC. Its translation is CAISDRSDYEQYF.

Only a few counts were recorded for this clone. V is TRBV6-1 and J is TRBJ2-7, with 7 bases fitting TRBD1. Germline values: CDR1 MNHNS, CDR2 SASEGT. V dropped 6 bases and J dropped 2; count of bases not matched to a gene: 7. CDR3 size: 14 residues. DNA of the CDR3: TGTGCCAGCAGCCCTACGACAGGGACCTACGAGCAGTACTTC. This gives the protein CASSPTTGTYEQYF.

There are many counts of this clone. A much larger clonotype is one base distant, so this may be a read error. Other DNA variants within this sample encode the same CDR3. The rearrangement uses TRBV20-1 and TRBJ2-3; D tentatively fits TRBD1 or TRBD2 (5 bases each). The germline gives CDR1 DFQATT, CDR2 SNEGSKA (reference sequence). V was trimmed by 3 bases and J by 6 bases, leaving 13 bases between them. The CDR3 loop spans 13 amino acids. The CDR3 nucleotides are TGCAGTGCTAGGGGGACCTACGGGGATACGCAGTATTTT. This sequence encodes CSARGTYGDTQYF.

This clone was counted at least ten times. This CDR3 is CASTPQDRGIRTTGANVLTF. DNA of the CDR3: TGTGCCAGCACTCCTCAGGACAGGGGGATAAGGACCACTGGGGCCAACGTCCTGACTTTC. The V call is TRBV28, the J call TRBJ2-6; 10 positions match TRBD1. This CDR3 has 20 residues. CDR1 is MDHEN and CDR2 is SYDVKM in the germline V gene. After removal of 7 bases from V and 2 bases from J, the junction contained 17 bases not matched to a gene.

The gene calls are TRBV12-3 or TRBV12-4 and TRBJ2-7; 12 bases line up with TRBD2. V was pared by 4 bases and J by 2 bases, with 3 bases of the junction left unmatched. This CDR3 comprises 15 residues. CDR3 region: CASSWTSGTTYEQYF. In DNA, the CDR3 is TGTGCCAGCAGTTGGACTAGCGGGACCACCTACGAGCAGTACTTC.

This clone was detected a few times. The chain combines TRBV27 with TRBJ2-7; 8 nucleotides match TRBD2. After removal of 6 bases from V and 4 bases from J, the junction contained 14 bases not matched to a gene. The CDR3 extends over 16 amino acids. CDR1 is MNHEY, CDR2 SMNVEV, per germline (reference sequence). This CDR3 reads CASSPSYGREVYEQYF. DNA of the CDR3: TGTGCCAGCAGCCCCAGTTATGGGCGGGAGGTTTACGAGCAGTACTTC.

In this sample, this clone is medium-sized. The chain carries TRBV7-2 and TRBJ2-5, with TRBD1 matching 12 bases. The CDR3 runs to 18 residues. Trimming took 5 bases from V and 4 from J; bases not matched to a gene: 14. The V gene's germline CDR1 is SGHTA and CDR2 FQGNSA. The CDR3, as DNA: TGTGCCAGCAGCCCAGTGGGACAGGGGGCGAGGGGGGGAGAGACCCAGTACTTC. Encoded protein: CASSPVGQGARGGETQYF.

The chain uses TRBV11-2 and TRBJ2-7, with D possibly matching TRBD1 (5 bases). Germline loops: CDR1 SGHAT, CDR2 FQNNGV. The CDR3 extends over 15 amino acids. The V and J ends lost 4 bases and 4 bases respectively, with 17 bases between them. CDR3 sequence reads: CASSSYEDKDYEQYF. The CDR3 DNA is TGTGCCAGCAGCTCCTACGAGGACAAAGATTACGAGCAGTACTTC.